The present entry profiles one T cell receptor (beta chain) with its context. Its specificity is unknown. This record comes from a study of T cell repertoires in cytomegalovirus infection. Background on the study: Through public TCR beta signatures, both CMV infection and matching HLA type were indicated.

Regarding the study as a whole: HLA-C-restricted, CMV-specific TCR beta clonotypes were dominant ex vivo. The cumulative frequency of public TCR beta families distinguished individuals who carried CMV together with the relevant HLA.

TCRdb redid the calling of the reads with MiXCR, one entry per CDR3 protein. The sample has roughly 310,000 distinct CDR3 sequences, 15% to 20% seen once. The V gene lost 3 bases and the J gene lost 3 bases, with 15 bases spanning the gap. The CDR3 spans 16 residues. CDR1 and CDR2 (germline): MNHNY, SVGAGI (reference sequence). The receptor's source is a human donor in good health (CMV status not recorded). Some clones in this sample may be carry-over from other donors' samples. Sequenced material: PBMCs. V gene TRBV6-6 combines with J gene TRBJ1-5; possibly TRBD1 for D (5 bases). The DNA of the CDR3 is TGTGCCAGCAGTTATCGACGGGACGGATACAATCAGCCCCAGCATTTT. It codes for CASSYRRDGYNQPQHF.